Listed below are T cell receptor beta chains from one sample, sequenced in a study of regulatory T cells in long-lasting Graves disease. One entry per CDR3 protein results from TCRdb running MiXCR on the multiplex PCR reads. The sample consists of more than 400,000 distinct CDR3 sequences, 15% to 20% of them appearing once. These same data were also listed under a study on T cells in Graves' hyperthyroidism and ophthalmopathy.

Source: peripheral blood mononuclear cells (PBMCs), taken at new diagnosis, from a patient treated with antithyroid drugs. These receptors all come from a woman aged 25 to 45 with Graves disease. The CDR3 runs from the conserved cysteine through the conserved F or W. D genes are given only for firm matches.

TRBD2	TRBV28	TRBJ2-5	CASSLSSGSLYHQETQYF
.	TRBV7-8	TRBJ2-1	CASSRLTGQSSYEQFF
TRBD1	TRBV27	TRBJ2-6	CASSRDREPAGANVLTF
TRBD2	TRBV19	TRBJ2-1	CASSLIAGLTYNEQFF
TRBD1	TRBV5-1	TRBJ1-1	CASSTGQGLQTEAFF
TRBD2	TRBV27	TRBJ2-1	CASSLGGSGSWNEQFF
.	TRBV12-5	TRBJ2-1	CASGSSPGDEQFF
.	TRBV6-5	TRBJ1-1	CASSYSPGRTTEAFF
.	TRBV18	TRBJ2-1	CASSVQGNEQFF
.	TRBV12-3/TRBV12-4	TRBJ2-2	CASSLASQGSGELFF
.	TRBV27	TRBJ2-3	CASSAGATDTQYF
.	TRBV28	TRBJ1-5	CASSSLGAGYSNQPQHF
.	TRBV6-1	TRBJ2-7	CASGPPRQQQYF
.	TRBV9	TRBJ2-1	CASSVVPRGINEQFF
.	TRBV7-9	TRBJ1-4	CASSPMDPGNEKLFF
.	TRBV6-5	TRBJ2-1	CASSYPQGGDNEQFF
.	TRBV5-1	TRBJ2-5	CASSWSGSQETQYF
.	TRBV5-5	TRBJ2-4	CASSLSPNREGIQYF
.	TRBV10-2	TRBJ1-1	CASSERGPGLGTEAFF
.	TRBV3-1	TRBJ2-2	CASSQDPGPNTGELFF
.	TRBV7-9	TRBJ1-2	CASSLAPRGYGYTF
TRBD1	TRBV29-1	TRBJ2-7	CSVAKGQGNEQYF
TRBD1	TRBV20-1	TRBJ2-3	CSMRGPRVIDTQYF
.	TRBV27	TRBJ2-1	CASSLNFGASEQFF
.	TRBV4-1	TRBJ2-3	CASSHRDPGPGTDTQYF
.	TRBV18	TRBJ2-7	CASSPRADGAEQYF
.	TRBV10-3	TRBJ2-2	CAISDVGGELFF
.	TRBV5-1	TRBJ1-1	CASVGGQGLMNTEAFF
.	TRBV24-1	TRBJ1-2	CATSDPRESGYTF
.	TRBV7-9	TRBJ2-7	CASSEIGGSYEQYF
.	TRBV13	TRBJ2-1	CASSSRTEGKFF
TRBD2	TRBV7-9	TRBJ2-3	CASGTSGRRDTQYF
TRBD1	TRBV28	TRBJ2-5	CASSSNRDRKQETQYF
TRBD2	TRBV11-2	TRBJ2-1	CASRQTSGRGNEQFF
TRBD1	TRBV7-9	TRBJ2-5	CASSLKGQGGETQYF
.	TRBV12-3/TRBV12-4	TRBJ1-1	CASRTIVNTEAFF
.	TRBV20-1	TRBJ1-6	CSAMGHYNSPLHF
TRBD2	TRBV12-3/TRBV12-4	TRBJ2-1	CASSPLAGGPDEQFF
TRBD2	TRBV27	TRBJ2-1	CASSLSRASGPYNEQFF
TRBD1	TRBV20-1	TRBJ2-5	CSARKDRVETQYF
.	TRBV18	TRBJ2-1	CASSPGGTGQFF
TRBD2	TRBV2	TRBJ2-1	CASSTSGTLDEQFF